The sequence of this T cell receptor beta chain was determined in a study of blood T cell repertoires in COVID-19. The assay was immunoSEQ multiplex PCR, and TCRdb's table has in-frame clones only and misses some. The table includes 200,000 to 250,000 clones, around 82% detected once. This CDR3 has 15 amino acids. V gave up 10 bases and J gave up 2 bases, with 15 bases separating them. Germline loops: CDR1 MGHDK, CDR2 SYGVNS. Before they entered the study, exposed participants had met a COVID-19 case within 2 weeks. The receptor comes from a woman aged 40 to 50 who had been exposed to COVID-19. The genes are TRBV25-1 and TRBJ1-6, with D perhaps matching TRBD1 (6 bases). The sequenced sample consisted of PBMCs or T cells enriched from blood (not recorded which). The CDR3 DNA follows: TGTGCCACATCTACCCAGGGGCCCTATAATTCACCCCTCCACTTT. Translation: CATSTQGPYNSPLHF.